This record concerns one TCR beta chain sequence. Which antigen it targets is not known. Base qualities are not at hand, and no much larger clone is one base apart. These data come from a study of fetal regulatory T cell absence and autoimmunity (dated by TCRdb to about 2017). Regarding the complete study: Exocrine pancreas autoimmunity was seen in the IPEX patients without clinical diabetes.

The CDR3 numbers 13 residues from cysteine through phenylalanine. The entry retains the CDR3 DNA only, 39 bases that are in frame from base 1. V is cut by 5 bases and J by 3 bases, and the space between the germline ends is 12 bases. CDR1 and CDR2 were assigned from the germline V gene as SQVTM and ANQGSEA. The DNeasy Blood and Tissue Kit was used to extract roughly 2-3.4 ug of genomic DNA from umbilical cord blood or frozen pancreas. TCRbeta CDR3 regions were amplified and barcoded by two-step multiplex PCR on the immunoSEQ human TCRbeta survey platform. Libraries were sequenced on Illumina instruments, and IgH from the same samples was sequenced in parallel. For the original study's pipeline: To remove PCR and sequencing errors, raw reads were filtered against IMGT V, D, J definitions and grouped with a nearest-neighbor algorithm. A clone was defined as an identical nucleotide sequence, and differential abundance between tissues was tested with a Fisher exact test for each clone using a pFDR threshold of p<0.01. Clones with frequencies too low for statistical inference were excluded by a minimum inclusion filter of 10 in either sample. The immunoSEQ Analyzer was used for pairwise clonal comparisons, while IMGT tools were used to assess gene family usage. Drawn from immuneACCESS, this table holds only the in-frame rearrangements with V and J called that TCRdb kept. Clones are partly lost; checked studies trace under half to an unresolved V gene and leave the rest unexplained. The DNA was the basis for D and trimming; V, J and clone size are from that table. The sample data list tens of thousands of clones, and about 80% of these were observed just once. 0.41% of the sample belongs to the ten largest clones.

Beyond this particular receptor, the publication reports: Compared with cord blood, the pancreas TCR compartment showed significant oligoclonal enrichment, and some top clones were enriched more than 90-fold. The oligoclonal enrichment was interpreted as support for antigen-driven autoimmunity occurring in the pancreas before birth in IPEX syndrome. Cord blood and pancreas had broadly similar TRB gene family usage, which resembled published neonatal and adult repertoires.

The clonotype was recovered from a newborn boy with IPEX syndrome. This receptor chain uses TRBV29-1 and TRBJ2-3; possibly the D gene is TRBD1, per 6 matching bases. Sample: cord blood. The nucleotide sequence reads as follows: TGCAGCGTTAAAAGGACAGCGACAGATACGCAGTATTTT. It translates to CSVKRTATDTQYF.